This TCR beta chain was identified in a study of T cell repertoires in cytomegalovirus infection. Overall study context: Well-studied HLA-B-restricted CMV epitopes were used in the study alongside recently identified HLA-C-restricted ones. Through public TCR beta signatures, both CMV infection and matching HLA type were indicated.

Only a few counts were recorded for this clonotype. Its antigen is undetermined. TCRdb recomputed calls from the reads with MiXCR, one row per CDR3 protein. The sample carries around 430,000 distinct CDR3 sequences, roughly 43% recorded once. The CDR3 is 15 residues long. V was pared by 1 base and J by 4 bases, with 14 bases between. Germline loops: CDR1 SEHNR, CDR2 FQNEAQ (reference sequence). Study conclusions and caveats: The ex vivo response showed dominance by HLA-C-restricted CMV-specific TCR beta clonotypes.

This chain connects TRBV7-9 to TRBJ2-7, with D possibly TRBD1 on 6 matching bases. Sequenced here: cultured PBMCs, sampled from culture after CMV antigen stimulation. The TCR sequence derives from a human donor in good health (CMV status not recorded). Some clones in this sample may be carry-over from other donors' samples. This chain's CDR3 is CASSLGQGYSYEQYF. The CDR3 DNA reads TGTGCCAGCAGCTTAGGGCAGGGGTACTCATACGAGCAGTACTTC.